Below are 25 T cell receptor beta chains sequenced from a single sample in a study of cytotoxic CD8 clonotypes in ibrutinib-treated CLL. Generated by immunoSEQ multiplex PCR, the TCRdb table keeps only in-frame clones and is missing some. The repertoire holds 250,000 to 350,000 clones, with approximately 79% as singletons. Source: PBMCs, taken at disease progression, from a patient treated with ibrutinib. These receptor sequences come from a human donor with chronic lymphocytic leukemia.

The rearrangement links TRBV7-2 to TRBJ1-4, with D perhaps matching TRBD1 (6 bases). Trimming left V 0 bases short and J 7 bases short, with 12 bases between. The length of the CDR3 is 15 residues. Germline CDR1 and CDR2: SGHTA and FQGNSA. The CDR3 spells CASSLATGSSEKLFF. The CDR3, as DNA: TGTGCCAGCAGCTTAGCGACAGGAAGTAGTGAAAAACTGTTTTTT.

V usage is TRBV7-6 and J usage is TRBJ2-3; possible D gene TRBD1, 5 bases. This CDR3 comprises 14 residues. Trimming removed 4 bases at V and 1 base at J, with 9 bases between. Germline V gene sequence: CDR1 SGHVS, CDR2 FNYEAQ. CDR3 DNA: TGTGCCAGCAGCTCAGGGATGGGCACAGATACGCAGTATTTT. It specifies CASSSGMGTDTQYF.

CDR3 amino acids: CASSLSRANYGYTF. The CDR3 nucleotides are TGTGCCAGCAGCTTAAGCAGGGCAAACTATGGCTACACCTTC. This chain links TRBV7-9 with TRBJ1-2; D is perhaps TRBD1 (5 bases). The V gene lost 2 bases and the J gene lost 2 bases, with 9 bases spanning the gap. This CDR3 region has 14 residues. Per germline, CDR1 SEHNR and CDR2 FQNEAQ (reference sequence).

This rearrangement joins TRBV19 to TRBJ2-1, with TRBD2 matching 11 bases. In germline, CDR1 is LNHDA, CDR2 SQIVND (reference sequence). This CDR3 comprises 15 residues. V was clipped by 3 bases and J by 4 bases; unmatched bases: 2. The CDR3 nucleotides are TGTGCCAGTAGTATGACTAGCGGGGCTTACAATGAGCAGTTCTTC. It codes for CASSMTSGAYNEQFF.

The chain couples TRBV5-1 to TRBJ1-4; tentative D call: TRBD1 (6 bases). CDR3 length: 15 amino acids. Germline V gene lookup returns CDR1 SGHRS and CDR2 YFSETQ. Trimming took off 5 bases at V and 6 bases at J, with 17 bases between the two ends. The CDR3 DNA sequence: TGCGCCAGCAGACGAACAGGGTCTCGCGATGAAAAACTGTTTTTT. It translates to CASRRTGSRDEKLFF.

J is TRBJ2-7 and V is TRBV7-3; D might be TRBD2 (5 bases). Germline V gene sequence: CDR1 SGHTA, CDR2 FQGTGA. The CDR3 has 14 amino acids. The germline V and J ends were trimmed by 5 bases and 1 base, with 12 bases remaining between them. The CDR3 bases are TGTGCCAGCAGCCCTCATAGAGGGTCCTACGAGCAGTACTTC. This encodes CASSPHRGSYEQYF. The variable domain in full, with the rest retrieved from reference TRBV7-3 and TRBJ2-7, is GAGVSQTPSNKVTEKGKYVELRCDPISGHTALYWYRQSLGQGPEFLIYFQGTGAADDSGLPNDRFFAVRPEGSVSTLKIQRTERGDSAVYLCASSPHRGSYEQYFGPGTRLTVT.

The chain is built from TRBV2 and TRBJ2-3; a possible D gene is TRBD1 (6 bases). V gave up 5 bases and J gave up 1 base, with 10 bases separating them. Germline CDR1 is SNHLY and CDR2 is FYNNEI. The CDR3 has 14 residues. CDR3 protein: CASSFEGGTDTQYF. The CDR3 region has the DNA TGTGCCAGCAGTTTCGAGGGGGGCACAGATACGCAGTATTTT.

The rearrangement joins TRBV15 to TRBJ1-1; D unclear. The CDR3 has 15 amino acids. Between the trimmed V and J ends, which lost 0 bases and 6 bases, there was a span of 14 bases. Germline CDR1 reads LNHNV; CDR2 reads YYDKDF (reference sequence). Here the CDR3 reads CATSRDGNLRAEAFF. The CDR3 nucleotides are TGTGCCACCAGCAGAGATGGTAATTTGAGGGCTGAAGCTTTCTTT.

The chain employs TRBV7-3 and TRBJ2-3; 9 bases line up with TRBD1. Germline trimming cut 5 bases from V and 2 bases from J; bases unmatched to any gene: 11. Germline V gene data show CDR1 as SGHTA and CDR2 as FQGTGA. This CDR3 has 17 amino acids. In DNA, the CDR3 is TGTGCCAGCAGCGACTCCGGGACAGGGAGTAACACAGATACGCAGTATTTT. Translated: CASSDSGTGSNTDTQYF.

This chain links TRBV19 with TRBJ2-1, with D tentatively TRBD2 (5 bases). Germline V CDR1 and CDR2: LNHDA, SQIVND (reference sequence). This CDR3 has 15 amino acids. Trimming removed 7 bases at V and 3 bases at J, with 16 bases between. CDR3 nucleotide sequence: TGTGCCAGTACCCCTAGCCGGTCATTCTACAATGAGCAGTTCTTC. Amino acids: CASTPSRSFYNEQFF.

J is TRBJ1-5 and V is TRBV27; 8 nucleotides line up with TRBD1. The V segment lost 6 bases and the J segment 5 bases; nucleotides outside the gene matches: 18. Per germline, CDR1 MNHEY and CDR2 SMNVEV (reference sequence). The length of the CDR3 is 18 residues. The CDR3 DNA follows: TGTGCCAGCAGGCCTTATTCGCGACAGGGGTCCTATTATCAGCCCCAGCATTTT. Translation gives CASRPYSRQGSYYQPQHF.

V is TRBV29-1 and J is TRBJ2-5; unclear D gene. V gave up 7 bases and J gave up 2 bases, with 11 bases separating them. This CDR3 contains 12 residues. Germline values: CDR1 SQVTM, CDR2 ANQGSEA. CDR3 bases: TGCAGCGCCCGGACCTTTCAAGAGACCCAGTACTTC. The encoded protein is CSARTFQETQYF.

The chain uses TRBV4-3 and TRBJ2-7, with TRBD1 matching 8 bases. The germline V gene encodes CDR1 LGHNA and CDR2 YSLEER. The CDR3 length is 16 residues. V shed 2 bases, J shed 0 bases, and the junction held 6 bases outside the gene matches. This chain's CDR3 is CASSQYRDRSSYEQYF. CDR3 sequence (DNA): TGCGCCAGCAGCCAATATAGGGACAGGTCCTCCTACGAGCAGTACTTC.

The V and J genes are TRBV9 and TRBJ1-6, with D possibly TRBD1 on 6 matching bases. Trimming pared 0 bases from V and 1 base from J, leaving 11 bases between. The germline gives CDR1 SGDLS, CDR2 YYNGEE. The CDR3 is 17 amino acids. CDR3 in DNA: TGTGCCAGCAGCGTAGGTGGGGGGCGATCCTATAATTCACCCCTCCACTTT. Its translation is CASSVGGGRSYNSPLHF.

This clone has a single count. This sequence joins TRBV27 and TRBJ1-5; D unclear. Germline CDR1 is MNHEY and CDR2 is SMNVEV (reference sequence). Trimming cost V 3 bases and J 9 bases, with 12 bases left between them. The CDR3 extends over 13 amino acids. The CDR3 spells CASSFNEVGPQHF. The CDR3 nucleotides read TGTGCCAGCAGTTTTAACGAGGTCGGGCCCCAGCATTTT.

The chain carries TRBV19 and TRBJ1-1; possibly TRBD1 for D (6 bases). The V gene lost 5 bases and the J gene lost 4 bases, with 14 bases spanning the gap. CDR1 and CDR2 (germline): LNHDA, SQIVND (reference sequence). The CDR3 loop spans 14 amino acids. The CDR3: CASSVQGARTEAFF. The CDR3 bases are TGTGCCAGTAGTGTACAGGGTGCGCGCACTGAAGCTTTCTTT.

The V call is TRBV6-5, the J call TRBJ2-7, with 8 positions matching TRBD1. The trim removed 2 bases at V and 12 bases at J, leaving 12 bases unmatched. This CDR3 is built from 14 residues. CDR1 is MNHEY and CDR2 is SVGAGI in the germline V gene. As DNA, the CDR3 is TGTGCCAGCAGTTACGTCTATGGGCAGGGGGCGATGTACTTC. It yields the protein CASSYVYGQGAMYF.

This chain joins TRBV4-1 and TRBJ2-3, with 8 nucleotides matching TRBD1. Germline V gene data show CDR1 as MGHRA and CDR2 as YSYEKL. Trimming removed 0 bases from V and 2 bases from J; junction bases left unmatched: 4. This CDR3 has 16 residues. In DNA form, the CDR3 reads TGCGCCAGCAGCCAAGAGGCAGGGGGCTACACAGATACGCAGTATTTT. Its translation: CASSQEAGGYTDTQYF.

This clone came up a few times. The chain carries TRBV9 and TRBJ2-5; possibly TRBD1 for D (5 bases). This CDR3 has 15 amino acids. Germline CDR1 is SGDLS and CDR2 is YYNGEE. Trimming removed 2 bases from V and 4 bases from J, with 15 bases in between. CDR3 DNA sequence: TGTGCCAGCAGCGTGGGGCCTGTGCCACGAGAGACCCAGTACTTC. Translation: CASSVGPVPRETQYF.

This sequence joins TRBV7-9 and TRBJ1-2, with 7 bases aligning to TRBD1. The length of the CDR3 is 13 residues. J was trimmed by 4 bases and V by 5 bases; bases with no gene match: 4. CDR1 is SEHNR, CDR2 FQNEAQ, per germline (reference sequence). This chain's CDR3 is CASSLAGGYGYTF. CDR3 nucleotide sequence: TGTGCCAGCAGCCTTGCAGGGGGCTATGGCTACACCTTC.

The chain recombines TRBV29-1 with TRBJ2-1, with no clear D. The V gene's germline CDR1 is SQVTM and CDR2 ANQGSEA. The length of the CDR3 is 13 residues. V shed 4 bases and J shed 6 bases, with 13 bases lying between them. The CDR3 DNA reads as TGCAGCGTTGGCCCCACGTGGGTCAATGAGCAGTTCTTC. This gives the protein CSVGPTWVNEQFF.

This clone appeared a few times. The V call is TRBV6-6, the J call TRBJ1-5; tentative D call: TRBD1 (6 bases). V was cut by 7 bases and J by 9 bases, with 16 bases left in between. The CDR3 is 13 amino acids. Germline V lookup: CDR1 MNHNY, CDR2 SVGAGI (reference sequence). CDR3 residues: CASTLKVGAPQHF. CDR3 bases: TGTGCCAGCACCCTCAAAGTGGGGGCGCCCCAGCATTTT.

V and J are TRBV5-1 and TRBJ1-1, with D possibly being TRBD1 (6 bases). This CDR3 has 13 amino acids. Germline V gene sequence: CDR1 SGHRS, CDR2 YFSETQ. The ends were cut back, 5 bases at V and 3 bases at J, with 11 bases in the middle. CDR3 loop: CASRLDRHTEAFF. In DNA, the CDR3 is TGCGCCAGCAGGTTAGACAGGCACACTGAAGCTTTCTTT.

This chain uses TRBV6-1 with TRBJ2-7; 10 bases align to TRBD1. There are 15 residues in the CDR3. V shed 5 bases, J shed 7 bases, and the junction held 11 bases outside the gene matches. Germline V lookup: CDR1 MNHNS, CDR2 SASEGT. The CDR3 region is CASSRPGTGVGEQYF. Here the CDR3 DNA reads TGTGCCAGCAGTAGGCCGGGGACAGGGGTGGGAGAGCAGTACTTC.

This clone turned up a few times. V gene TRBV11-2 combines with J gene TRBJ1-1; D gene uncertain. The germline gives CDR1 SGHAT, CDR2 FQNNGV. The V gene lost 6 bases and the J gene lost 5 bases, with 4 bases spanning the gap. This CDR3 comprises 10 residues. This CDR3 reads CASRGTEAFF. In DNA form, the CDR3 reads TGTGCCAGCAGGGGGACTGAAGCTTTCTTT.